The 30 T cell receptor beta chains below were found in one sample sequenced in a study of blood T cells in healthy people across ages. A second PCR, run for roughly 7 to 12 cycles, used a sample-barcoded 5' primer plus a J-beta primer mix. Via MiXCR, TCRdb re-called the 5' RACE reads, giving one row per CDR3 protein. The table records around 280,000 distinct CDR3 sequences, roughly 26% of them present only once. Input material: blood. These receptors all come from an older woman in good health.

The CDR3 is CASRDWDTTGEQYF. DNA for the CDR3: TGTGCCAGCAGGGATTGGGACACTACCGGTGAGCAGTACTTC. The V and J genes are TRBV6-2 or TRBV6-3 and TRBJ2-7; possibly TRBD1 for D (6 bases). The germline V and J ends were trimmed by 6 bases and 7 bases, with 19 bases remaining between them. Germline-derived CDR1 and CDR2 are MNHEY and SVGEGT. The length of the CDR3 is 14 residues.

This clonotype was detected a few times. CDR3 sequence (DNA): TGCAGTGCTAGAGCCGAGGGACGCCCCTACGAGCAGTACTTC. Translation: CSARAEGRPYEQYF. This rearrangement joins TRBV20-1 to TRBJ2-7; D may be TRBD1 or TRBD2 (5 bases each). The CDR3 contains 14 residues. Trimming cost V 1 base and J 2 bases, with 12 bases left between them. Looked up from germline, CDR1 is DFQATT and CDR2 is SNEGSKA (reference sequence).

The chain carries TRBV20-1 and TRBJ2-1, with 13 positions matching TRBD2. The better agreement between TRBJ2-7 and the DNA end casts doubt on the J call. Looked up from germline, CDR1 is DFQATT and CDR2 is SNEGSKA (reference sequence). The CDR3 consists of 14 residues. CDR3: CSAGATSGGYEQYF. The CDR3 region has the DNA TGCAGTGCTGGGGCGACTAGCGGGGGGTACGAGCAGTACTTC.

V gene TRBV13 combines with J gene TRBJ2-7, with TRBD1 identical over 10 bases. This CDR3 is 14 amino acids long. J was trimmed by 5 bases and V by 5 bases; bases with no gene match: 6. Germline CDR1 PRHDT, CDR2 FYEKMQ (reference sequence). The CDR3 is CASSGTGVVDEQYF. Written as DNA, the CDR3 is TGTGCCAGCAGCGGGACAGGGGTCGTCGACGAGCAGTACTTC.

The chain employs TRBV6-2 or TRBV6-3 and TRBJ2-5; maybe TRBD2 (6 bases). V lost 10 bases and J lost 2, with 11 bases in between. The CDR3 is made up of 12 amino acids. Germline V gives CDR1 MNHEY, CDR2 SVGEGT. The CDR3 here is CATSGLQETQYF. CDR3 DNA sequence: TGTGCCACCAGCGGGTTGCAAGAGACCCAGTACTTC.

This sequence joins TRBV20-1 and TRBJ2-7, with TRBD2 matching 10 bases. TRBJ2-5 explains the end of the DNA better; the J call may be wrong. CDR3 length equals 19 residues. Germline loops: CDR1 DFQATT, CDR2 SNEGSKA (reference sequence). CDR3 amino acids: CSARDLMGLAGVVSETQYF. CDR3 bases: TGCAGTGCTAGAGATCTCATGGGGCTAGCGGGGGTAGTGTCGGAGACCCAGTACTTC.

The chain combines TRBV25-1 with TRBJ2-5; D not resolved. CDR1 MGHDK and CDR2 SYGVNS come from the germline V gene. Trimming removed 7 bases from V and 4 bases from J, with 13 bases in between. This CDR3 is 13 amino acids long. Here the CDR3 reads CASTMSGRETQYF. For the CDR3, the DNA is TGTGCCAGCACAATGTCGGGCCGAGAGACCCAGTACTTC. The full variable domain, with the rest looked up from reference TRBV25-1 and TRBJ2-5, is EADIYQTPRYLVIGTGKKITLECSQTMGHDKMYWYQQDPGMELHLIHYSYGVNSTEKGDLSSESTVSRIRTEHFPLTLESARPSHTSQYLCASTMSGRETQYFGPGTRLLVL.

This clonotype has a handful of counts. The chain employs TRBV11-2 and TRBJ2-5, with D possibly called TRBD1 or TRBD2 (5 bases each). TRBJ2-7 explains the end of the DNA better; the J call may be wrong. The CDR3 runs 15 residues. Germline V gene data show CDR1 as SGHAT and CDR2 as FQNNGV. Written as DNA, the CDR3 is TGTGCCAGCAGCCAGGGACGGATGAGCTCCTACGAGCAGTACTTC. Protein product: CASSQGRMSSYEQYF.

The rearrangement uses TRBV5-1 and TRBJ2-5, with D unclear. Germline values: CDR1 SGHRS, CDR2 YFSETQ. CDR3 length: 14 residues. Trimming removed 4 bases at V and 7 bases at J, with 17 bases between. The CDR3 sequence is CASSAGPSERTQYF. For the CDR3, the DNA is TGCGCCAGCAGCGCTGGGCCCTCTGAGAGGACCCAGTACTTC.

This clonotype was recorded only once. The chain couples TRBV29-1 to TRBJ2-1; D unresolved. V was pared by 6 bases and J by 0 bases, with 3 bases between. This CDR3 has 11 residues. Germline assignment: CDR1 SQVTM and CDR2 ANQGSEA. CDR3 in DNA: TGCAGCGTGTCCTCCTACAATGAGCAGTTCTTC. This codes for CSVSSYNEQFF.

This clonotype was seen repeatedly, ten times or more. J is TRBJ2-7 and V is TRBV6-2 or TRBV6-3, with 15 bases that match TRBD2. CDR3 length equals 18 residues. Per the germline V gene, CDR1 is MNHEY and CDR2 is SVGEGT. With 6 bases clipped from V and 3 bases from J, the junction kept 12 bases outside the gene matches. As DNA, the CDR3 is TGTGCCAGCAGCCCCGCCGGGACTAGCGGGAGGAATAGCTACGAGCAGTACTTC. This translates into CASSPAGTSGRNSYEQYF.

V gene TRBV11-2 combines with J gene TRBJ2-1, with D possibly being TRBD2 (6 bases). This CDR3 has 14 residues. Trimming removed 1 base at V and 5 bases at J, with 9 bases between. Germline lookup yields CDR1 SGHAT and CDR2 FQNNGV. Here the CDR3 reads CASSLGLGDNEQFF. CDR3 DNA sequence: TGTGCCAGCAGCTTAGGACTAGGAGACAATGAGCAGTTCTTC.

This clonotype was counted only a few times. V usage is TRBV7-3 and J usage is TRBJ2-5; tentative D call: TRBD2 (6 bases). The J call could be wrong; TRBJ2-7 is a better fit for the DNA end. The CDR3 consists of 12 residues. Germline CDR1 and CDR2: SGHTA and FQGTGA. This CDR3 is CASSLNSGEQYF. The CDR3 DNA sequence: TGTGCCAGCAGCTTAAATAGCGGCGAGCAGTACTTC.

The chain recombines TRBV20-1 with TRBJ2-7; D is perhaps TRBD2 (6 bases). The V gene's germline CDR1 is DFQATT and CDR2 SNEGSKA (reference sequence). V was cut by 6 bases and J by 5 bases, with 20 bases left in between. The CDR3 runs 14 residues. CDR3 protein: CSAGGGDGFDEQYF. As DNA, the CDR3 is TGCAGTGCAGGAGGAGGGGACGGATTCGACGAGCAGTACTTC.

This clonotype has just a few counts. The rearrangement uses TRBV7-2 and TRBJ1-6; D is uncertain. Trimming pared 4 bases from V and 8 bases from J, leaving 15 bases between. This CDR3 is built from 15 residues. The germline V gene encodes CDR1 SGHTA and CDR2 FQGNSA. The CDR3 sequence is CASSWGSASDSPLHF. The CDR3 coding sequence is TGTGCCAGCAGCTGGGGTAGTGCTTCCGATTCACCCCTCCACTTT.

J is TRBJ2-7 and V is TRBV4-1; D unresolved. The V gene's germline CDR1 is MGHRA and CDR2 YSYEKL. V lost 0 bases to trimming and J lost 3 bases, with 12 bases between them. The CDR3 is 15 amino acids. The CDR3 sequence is CASSQDEDNLYEQYF. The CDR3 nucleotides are TGCGCCAGCAGCCAAGATGAAGACAACCTCTACGAGCAGTACTTC.

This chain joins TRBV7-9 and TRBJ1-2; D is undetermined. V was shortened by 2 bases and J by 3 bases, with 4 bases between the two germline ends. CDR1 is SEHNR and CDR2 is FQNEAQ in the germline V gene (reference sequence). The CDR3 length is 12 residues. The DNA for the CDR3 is TGTGCCAGCAGCTTAAGACACTATGGCTACACCTTC. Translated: CASSLRHYGYTF. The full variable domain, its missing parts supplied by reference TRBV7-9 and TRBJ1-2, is DTGVSQNPRHKITKRGQNVTFRCDPISEHNRLYWYRQTLGQGPEFLTYFQNEAQLEKSRLLSDRFSAERPKGSFSTLEIQRTEQGDSAMYLCASSLRHYGYTFGSGTRLTVV.

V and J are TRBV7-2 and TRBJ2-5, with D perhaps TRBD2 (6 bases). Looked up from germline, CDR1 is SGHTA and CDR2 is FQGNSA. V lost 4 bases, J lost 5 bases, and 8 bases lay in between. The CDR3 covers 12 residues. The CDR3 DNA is TGTGCCAGCAGCTCTAGCGCGGAGACCCAGTACTTC. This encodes CASSSSAETQYF.

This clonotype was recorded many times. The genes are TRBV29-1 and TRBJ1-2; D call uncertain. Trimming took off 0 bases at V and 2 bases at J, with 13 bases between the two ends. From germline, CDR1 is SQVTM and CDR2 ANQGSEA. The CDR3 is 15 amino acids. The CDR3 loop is CSVEDFLEENYGYTF. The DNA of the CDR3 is TGCAGCGTTGAAGATTTTTTGGAGGAGAACTATGGCTACACCTTC. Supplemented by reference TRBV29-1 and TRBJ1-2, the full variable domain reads SAVISQKPSRDICQRGTSLTIQCQVDSQVTMMFWYRQQPGQSLTLIATANQGSEATYESGFVIDKFPISRPNLTFSTLTVSNMSPEDSSIYLCSVEDFLEENYGYTFGSGTRLTVV.

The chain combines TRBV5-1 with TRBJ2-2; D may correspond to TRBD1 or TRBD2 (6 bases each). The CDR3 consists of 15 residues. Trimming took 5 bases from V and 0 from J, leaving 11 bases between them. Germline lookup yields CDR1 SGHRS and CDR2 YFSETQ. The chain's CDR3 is CASRGGGTNTGELFF. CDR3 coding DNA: TGCGCCAGCAGAGGGGGAGGAACGAACACCGGGGAGCTGTTTTTT. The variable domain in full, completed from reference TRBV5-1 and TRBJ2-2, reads KAGVTQTPRYLIKTRGQQVTLSCSPISGHRSVSWYQQTPGQGLQFLFEYFSETQRNKGNFPGRFSGRQFSNSRSEMNVSTLELGDSALYLCASRGGGTNTGELFFGEGSRLTVL.

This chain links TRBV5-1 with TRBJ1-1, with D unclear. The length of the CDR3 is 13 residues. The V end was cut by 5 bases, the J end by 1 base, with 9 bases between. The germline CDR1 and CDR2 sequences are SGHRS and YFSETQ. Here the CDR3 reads CASRAGRNTEAFF. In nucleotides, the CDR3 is TGCGCCAGCAGAGCTGGGAGGAACACTGAAGCTTTCTTT.

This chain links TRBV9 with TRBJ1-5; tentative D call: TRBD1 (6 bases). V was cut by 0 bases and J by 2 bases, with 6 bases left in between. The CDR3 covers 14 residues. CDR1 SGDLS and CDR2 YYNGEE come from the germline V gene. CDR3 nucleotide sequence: TGTGCCAGCAGCGTAGGACAGGGCAATCAGCCCCAGCATTTT. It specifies CASSVGQGNQPQHF.

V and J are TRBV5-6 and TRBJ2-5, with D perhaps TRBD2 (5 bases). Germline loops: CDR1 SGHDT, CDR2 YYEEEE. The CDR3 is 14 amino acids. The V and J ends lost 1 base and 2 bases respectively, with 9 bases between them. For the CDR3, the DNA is TGTGCCAGCAGCTTGTATTCGGGGCAAGAGACCCAGTACTTC. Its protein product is CASSLYSGQETQYF.

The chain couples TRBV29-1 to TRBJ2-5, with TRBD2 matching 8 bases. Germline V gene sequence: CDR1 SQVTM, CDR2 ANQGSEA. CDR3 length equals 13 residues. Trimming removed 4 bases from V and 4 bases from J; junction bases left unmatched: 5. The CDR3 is CSVVTSGSETQYF. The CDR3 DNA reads TGCAGCGTTGTTACTAGCGGATCAGAGACCCAGTACTTC.

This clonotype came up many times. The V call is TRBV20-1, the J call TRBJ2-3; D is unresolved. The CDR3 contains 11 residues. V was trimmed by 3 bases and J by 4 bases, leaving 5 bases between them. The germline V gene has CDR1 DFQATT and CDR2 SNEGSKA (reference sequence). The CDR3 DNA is TGCAGTGCTAGCGAGTCAGATACGCAGTATTTT. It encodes CSASESDTQYF.

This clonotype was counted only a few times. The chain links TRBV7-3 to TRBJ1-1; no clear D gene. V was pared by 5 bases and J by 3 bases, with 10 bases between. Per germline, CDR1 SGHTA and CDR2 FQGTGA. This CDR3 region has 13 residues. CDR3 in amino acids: CASSASIDTEAFF. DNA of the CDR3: TGTGCCAGCAGCGCTTCTATTGACACTGAAGCTTTCTTT.

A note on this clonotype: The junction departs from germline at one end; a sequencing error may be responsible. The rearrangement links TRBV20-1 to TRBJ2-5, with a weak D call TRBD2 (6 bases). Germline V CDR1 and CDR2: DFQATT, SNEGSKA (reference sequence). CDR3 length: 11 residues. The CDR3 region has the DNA TGCAGTGGTAGACTAGAAGAGACCCAGTACTTC. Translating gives CSGRLEETQYF.

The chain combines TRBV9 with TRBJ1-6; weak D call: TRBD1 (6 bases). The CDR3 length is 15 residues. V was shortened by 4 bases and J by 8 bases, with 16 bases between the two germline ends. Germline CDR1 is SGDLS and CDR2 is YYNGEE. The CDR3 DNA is TGTGCCAGCAGCCCACAAGACAGGCGGGATTCACCCCTCCACTTT. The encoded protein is CASSPQDRRDSPLHF.

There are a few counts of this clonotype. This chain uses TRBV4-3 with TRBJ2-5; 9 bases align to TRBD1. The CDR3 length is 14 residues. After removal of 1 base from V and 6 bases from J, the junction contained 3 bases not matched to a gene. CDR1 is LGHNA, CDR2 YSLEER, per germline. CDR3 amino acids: CASSQGQGGQTQYF. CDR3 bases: TGCGCCAGCAGCCAAGGACAGGGGGGACAGACCCAGTACTTC.

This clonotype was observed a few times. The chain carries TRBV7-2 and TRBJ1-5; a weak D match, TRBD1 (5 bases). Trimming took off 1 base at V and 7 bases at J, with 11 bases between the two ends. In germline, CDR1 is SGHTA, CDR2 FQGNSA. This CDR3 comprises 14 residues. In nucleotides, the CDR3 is TGTGCCAGCAGCTTAGATTCTGGGGGGCAGCCCCAGCATTTT. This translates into CASSLDSGGQPQHF.